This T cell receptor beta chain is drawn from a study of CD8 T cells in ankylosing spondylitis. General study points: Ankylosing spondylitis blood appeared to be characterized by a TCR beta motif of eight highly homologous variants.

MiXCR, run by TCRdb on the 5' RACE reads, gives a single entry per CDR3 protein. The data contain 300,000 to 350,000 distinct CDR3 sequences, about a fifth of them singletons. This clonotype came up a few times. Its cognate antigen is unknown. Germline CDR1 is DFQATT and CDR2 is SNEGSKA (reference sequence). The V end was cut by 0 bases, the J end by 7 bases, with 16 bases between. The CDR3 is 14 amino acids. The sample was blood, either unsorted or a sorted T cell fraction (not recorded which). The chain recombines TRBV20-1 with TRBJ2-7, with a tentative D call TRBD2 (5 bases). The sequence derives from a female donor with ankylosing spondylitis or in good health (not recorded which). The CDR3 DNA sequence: TGCAGTGCTAGAGATCCTTACGGGATAAAGGAGCAGTACTTC. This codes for CSARDPYGIKEQYF.